Listed here are 2 T cell receptor beta chains from one sample, sequenced in a study of cytomegalovirus exposure and HLA in healthy donors. Vbeta (60) and Jbeta (13) primers were used in the PCR. Some clones are missing from TCRdb's copy, which holds only in-frame ones; the method was immunoSEQ multiplex PCR. The table includes around 53,000 clones, 70% to 85% detected once. Sequenced: PBMCs. These receptors were collected from a man aged 50 to 60 in good health and CMV-seronegative.

The chain is built from TRBV28 and TRBJ1-6; the D gene is possibly TRBD1 (5 bases). Germline CDR1 reads MDHEN; CDR2 reads SYDVKM. The CDR3 extends over 14 amino acids. Deletions cut 6 bases from V and 9 bases from J, with 15 bases between. Written as DNA, the CDR3 is TGTGCCAGCAGGACGCATGGGGGGGGTTCACCCCTCCACTTT. This codes for CASRTHGGGSPLHF. Looking up the rest from reference TRBV28 and TRBJ1-6 gives the full variable domain: DVKVTQSSRYLVKRTGEKVFLECVQDMDHENMFWYRQDPGLGLRLIYFSYDVKMKEKGDIPEGYSVSREKKERFSLILESASTNQTSMYLCASRTHGGGSPLHFGNGTRLTVT.

This clone occurred a few times. This chain joins TRBV6-1 and TRBJ1-1; D is undetermined. This CDR3 has 17 residues. Trimming took off 0 bases at V and 5 bases at J, with 19 bases between the two ends. Germline loops: CDR1 MNHNS, CDR2 SASEGT. CDR3: CASSEALQKGSGTEAFF. The CDR3 DNA is TGTGCCAGCAGTGAAGCGCTTCAGAAGGGTTCGGGGACTGAAGCTTTCTTT.